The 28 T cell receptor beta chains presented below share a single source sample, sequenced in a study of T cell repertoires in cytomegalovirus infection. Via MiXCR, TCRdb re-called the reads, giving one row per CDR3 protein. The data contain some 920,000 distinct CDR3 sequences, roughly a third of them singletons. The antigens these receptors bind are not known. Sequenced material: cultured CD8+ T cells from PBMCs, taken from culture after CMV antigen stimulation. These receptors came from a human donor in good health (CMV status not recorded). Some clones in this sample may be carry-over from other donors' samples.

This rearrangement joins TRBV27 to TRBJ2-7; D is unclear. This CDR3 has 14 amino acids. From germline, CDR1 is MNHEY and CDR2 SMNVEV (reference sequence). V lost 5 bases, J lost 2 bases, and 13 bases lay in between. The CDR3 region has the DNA TGTGCCAGCAGTGAGTTCGCACTGACCTACGAGCAGTACTTC. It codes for CASSEFALTYEQYF.

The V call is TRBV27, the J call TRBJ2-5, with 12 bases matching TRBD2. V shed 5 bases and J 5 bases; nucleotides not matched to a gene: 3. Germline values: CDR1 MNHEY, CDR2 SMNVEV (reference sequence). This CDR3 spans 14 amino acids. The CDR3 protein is CASSAGTSGETQYF. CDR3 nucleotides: TGTGCCAGCAGTGCCGGGACTAGCGGGGAGACCCAGTACTTC.

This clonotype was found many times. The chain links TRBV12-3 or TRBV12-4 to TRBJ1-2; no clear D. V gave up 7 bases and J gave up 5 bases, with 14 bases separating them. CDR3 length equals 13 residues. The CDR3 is CASTPRTLYGYTF. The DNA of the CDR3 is TGTGCCAGCACCCCGCGGACCCTTTATGGCTACACCTTC.

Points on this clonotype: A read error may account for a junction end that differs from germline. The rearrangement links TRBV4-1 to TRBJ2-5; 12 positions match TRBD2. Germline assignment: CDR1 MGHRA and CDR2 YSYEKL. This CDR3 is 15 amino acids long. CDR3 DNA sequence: TGTGCCAGCAGCCCGGGACTAGCGGGCCCTTATCCCCAGTACTTC. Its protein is CASSPGLAGPYPQYF.

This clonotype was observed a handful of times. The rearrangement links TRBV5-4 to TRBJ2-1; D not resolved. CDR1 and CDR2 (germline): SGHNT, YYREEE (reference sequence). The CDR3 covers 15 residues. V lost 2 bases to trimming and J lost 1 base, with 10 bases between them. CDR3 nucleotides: TGTGCCAGCAGCTTCTACCTGGGGTCCTACAATGAGCAGTTCTTC. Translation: CASSFYLGSYNEQFF.

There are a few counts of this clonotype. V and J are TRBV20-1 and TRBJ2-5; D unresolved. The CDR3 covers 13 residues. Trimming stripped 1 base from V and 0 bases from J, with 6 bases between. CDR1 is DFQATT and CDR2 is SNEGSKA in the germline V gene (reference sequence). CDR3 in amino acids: CSARASYQETQYF. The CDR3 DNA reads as TGCAGTGCTAGAGCCTCGTACCAAGAGACCCAGTACTTC.

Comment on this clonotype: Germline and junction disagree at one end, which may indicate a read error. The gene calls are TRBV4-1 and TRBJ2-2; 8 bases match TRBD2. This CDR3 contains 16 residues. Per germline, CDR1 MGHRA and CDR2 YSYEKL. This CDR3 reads CASSPLGGRNTGELFF. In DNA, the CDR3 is TGCGCCAGCAGCCCGCTGGGCGGGAGGAACACTGGGGAGCTGTTTTTT.

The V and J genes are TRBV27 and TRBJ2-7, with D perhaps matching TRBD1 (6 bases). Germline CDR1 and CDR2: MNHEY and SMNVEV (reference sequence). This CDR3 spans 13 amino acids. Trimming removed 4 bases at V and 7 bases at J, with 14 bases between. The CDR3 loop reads CASSSSDRREQYF. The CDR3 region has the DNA TGTGCCAGCAGTTCCTCGGACAGACGAGAGCAGTACTTC.

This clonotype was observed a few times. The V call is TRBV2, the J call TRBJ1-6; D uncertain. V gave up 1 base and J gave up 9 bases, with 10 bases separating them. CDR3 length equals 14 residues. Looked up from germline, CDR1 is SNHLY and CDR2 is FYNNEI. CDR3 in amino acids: CASSEGQVFSPLHF. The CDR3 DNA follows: TGTGCCAGCAGTGAAGGGCAGGTTTTTTCACCCCTCCACTTT.

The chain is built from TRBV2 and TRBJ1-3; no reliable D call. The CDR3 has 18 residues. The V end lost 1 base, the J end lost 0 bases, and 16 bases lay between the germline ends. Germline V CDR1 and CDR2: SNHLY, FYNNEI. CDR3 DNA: TGTGCCAGCAGTGAAGGTTTACAGCCAAGGACCTCTGGAAACACCATATATTTT. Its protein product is CASSEGLQPRTSGNTIYF.

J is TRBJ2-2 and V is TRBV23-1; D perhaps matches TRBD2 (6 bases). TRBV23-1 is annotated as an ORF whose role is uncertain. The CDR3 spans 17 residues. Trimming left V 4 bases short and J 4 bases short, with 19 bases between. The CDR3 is CASSRLGGVRSTGELFF. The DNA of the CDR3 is TGCGCCAGCAGTCGCCTCGGAGGGGTTCGTAGCACCGGGGAGCTGTTTTTT.

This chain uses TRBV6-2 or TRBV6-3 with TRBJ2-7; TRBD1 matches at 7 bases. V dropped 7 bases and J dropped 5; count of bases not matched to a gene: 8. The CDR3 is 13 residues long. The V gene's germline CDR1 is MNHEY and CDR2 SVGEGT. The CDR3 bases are TGTGCCAGCACCCCCCAGGGGGTCGACGAGCAGTACGTC. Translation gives CASTPQGVDEQYV.

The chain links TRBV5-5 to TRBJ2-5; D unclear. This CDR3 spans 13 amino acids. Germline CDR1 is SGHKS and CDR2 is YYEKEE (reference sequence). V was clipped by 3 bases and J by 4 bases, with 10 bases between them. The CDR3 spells CASSSRTLETQYF. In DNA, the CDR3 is TGTGCCAGCAGCTCTAGAACCTTAGAGACCCAGTACTTC.

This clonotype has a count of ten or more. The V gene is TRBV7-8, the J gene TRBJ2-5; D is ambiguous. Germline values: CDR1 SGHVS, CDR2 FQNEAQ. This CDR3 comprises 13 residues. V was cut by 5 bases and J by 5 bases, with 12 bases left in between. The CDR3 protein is CASSGRRVETQYF. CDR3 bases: TGTGCCAGCAGCGGCAGACGGGTTGAGACCCAGTACTTC.

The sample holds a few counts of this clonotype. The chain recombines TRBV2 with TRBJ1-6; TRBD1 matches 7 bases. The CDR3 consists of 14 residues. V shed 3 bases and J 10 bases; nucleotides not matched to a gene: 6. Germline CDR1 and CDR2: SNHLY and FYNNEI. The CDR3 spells CASSDDRVGSPLHF. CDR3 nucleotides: TGTGCCAGCAGTGATGACAGGGTCGGCTCACCCCTCCACTTT.

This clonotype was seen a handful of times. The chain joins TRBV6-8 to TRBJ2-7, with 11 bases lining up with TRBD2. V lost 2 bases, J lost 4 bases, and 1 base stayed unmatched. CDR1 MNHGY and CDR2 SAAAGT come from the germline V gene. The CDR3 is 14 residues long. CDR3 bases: TGTGCCAGCAGTTACAGGACTAGCGGGTACGAGCAGTACGTC. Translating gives CASSYRTSGYEQYV.

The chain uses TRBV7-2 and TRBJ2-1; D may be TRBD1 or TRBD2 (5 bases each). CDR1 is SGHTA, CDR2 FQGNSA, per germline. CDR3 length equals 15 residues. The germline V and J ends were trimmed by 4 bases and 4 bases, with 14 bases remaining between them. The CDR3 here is CASSSLGDHYNEQFF. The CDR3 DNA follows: TGTGCCAGCAGCTCCTTAGGGGACCATTACAATGAGCAGTTCTTC.

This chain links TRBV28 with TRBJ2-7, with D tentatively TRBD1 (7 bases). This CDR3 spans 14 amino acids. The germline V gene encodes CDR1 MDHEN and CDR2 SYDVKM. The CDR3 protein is CANSSAGGSHEQYV. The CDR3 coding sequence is TGTGCCAACAGTTCCGCAGGGGGGAGCCACGAGCAGTACGTC.

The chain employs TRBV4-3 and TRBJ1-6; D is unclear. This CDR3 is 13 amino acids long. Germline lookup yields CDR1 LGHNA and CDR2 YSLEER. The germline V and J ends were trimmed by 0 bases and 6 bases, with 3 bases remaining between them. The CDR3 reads CASSQESNSPLHF. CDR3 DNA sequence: TGCGCCAGCAGCCAAGAGTCTAATTCACCCCTCCACTTT.

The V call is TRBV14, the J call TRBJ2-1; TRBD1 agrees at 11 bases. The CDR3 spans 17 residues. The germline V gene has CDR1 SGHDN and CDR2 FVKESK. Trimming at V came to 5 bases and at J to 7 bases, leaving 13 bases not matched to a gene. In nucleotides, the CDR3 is TGTGCCAGCAGCTTCCACCCCCGGGACAGGGGGAGAAATGAGCAGTTCTTC. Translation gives CASSFHPRDRGRNEQFF.

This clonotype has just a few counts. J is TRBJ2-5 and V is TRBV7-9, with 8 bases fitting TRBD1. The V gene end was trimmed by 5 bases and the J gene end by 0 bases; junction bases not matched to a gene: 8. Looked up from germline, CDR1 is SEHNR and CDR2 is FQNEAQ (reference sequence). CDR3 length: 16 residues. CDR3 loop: CASSASGQENQETQYF. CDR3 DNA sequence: TGTGCCAGCAGCGCCTCGGGACAGGAGAACCAAGAGACCCAGTACTTC.

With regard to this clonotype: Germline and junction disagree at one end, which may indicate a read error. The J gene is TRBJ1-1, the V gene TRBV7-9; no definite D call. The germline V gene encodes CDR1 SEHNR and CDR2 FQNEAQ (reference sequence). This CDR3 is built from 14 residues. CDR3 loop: CANSLGGEDTEAFF. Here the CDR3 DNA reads TGTGCCAACAGCTTAGGTGGGGAAGACACTGAAGCTTTCTTT.

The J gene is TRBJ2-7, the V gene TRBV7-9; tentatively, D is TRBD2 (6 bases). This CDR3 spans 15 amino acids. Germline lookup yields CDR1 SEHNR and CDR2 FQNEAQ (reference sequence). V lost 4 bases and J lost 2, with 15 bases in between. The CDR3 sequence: CASSSAGTQPYEQYF. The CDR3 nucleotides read TGTGCCAGCAGCTCCGCCGGGACTCAACCCTACGAGCAGTACTTC.

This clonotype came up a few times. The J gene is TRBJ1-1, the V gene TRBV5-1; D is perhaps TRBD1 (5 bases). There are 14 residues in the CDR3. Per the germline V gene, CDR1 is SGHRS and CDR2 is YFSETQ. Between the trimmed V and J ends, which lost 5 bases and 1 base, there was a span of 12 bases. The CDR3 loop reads CASRGGSGNTEAFF. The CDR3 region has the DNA TGCGCCAGCAGGGGGGGGAGTGGGAACACTGAAGCTTTCTTT.

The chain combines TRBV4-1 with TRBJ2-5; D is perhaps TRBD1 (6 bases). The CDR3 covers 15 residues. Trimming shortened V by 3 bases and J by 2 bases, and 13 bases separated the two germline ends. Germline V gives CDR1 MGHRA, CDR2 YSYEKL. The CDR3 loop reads CASSHSGVRQETQYF. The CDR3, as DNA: TGCGCCAGCAGCCATTCAGGGGTTAGGCAAGAGACCCAGTACTTC.

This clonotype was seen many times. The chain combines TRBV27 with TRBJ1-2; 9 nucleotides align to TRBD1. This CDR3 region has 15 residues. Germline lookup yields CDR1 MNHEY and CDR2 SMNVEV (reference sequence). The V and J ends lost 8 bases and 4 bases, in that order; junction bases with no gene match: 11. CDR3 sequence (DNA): TGTGCCAGCGGTACCGGGACAGGGAATCGCTATGGCTACACCTTC. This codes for CASGTGTGNRYGYTF.

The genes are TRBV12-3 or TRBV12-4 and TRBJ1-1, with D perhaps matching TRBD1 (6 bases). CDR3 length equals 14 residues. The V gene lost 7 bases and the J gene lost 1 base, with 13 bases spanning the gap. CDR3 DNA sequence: TGTGCCAGCACCCCGGACAGAAAGAACACTGAAGCTTTCTTT. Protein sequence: CASTPDRKNTEAFF.

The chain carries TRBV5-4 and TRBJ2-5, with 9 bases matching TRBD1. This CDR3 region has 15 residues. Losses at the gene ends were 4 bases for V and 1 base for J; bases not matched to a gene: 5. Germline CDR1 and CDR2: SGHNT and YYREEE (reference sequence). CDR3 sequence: CASSVTGQGQETQYF. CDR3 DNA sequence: TGTGCCAGCAGCGTTACGGGACAGGGCCAAGAGACCCAGTACTTC.